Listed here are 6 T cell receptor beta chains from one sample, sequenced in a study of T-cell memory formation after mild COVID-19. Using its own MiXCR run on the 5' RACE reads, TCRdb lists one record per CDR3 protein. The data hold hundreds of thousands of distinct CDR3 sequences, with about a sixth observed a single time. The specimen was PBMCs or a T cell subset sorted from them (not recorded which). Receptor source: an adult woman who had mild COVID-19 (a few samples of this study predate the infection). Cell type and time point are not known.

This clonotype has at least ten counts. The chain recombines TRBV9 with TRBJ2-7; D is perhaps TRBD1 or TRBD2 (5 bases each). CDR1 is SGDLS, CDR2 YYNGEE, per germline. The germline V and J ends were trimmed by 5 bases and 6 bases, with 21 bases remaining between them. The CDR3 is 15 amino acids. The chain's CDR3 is CASSPTGTHASEQYF. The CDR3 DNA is TGTGCCAGCAGTCCGACCGGGACGCATGCTTCCGAGCAGTACTTC.

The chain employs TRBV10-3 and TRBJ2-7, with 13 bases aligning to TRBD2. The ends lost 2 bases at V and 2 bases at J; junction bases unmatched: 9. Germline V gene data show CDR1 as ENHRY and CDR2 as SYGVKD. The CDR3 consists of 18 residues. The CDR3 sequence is CAISETSGRARGAYEQYF. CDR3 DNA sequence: TGTGCCATCAGTGAGACTAGCGGGAGGGCCCGCGGAGCCTACGAGCAGTACTTC.

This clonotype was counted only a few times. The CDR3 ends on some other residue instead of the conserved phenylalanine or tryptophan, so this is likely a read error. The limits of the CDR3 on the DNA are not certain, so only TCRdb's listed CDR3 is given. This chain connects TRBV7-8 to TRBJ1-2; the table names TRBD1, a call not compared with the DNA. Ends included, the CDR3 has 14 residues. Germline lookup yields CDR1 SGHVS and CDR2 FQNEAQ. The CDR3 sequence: CASSLAGQGPPHMV.

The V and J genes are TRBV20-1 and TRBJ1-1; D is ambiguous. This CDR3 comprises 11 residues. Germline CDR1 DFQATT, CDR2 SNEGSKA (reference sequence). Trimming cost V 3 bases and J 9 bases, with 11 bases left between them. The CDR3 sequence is CSASNPGKAFF. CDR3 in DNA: TGCAGTGCTAGTAACCCAGGAAAAGCTTTCTTT.

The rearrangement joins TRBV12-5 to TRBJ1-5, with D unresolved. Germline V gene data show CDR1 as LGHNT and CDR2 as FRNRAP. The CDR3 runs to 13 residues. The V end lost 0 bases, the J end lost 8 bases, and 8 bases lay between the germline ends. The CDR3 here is CASGLVESEPQHF. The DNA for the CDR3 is TGTGCTAGTGGTTTGGTAGAATCAGAGCCCCAGCATTTT. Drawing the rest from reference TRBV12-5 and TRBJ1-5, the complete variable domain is DARVTQTPRHKVTEMGQEVTMRCQPILGHNTVFWYRQTMMQGLELLAYFRNRAPLDDSGMPKDRFSAEMPDATLATLKIQPSEPRDSAVYFCASGLVESEPQHFGDGTRLSIL.

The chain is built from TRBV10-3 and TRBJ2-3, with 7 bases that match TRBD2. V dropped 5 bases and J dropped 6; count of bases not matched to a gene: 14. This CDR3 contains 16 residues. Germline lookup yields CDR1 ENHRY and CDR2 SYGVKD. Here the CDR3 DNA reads TGTGCCATCAGTAGCGGGACTCGAGGGTCGTTGGATACGCAGTATTTT. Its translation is CAISSGTRGSLDTQYF.